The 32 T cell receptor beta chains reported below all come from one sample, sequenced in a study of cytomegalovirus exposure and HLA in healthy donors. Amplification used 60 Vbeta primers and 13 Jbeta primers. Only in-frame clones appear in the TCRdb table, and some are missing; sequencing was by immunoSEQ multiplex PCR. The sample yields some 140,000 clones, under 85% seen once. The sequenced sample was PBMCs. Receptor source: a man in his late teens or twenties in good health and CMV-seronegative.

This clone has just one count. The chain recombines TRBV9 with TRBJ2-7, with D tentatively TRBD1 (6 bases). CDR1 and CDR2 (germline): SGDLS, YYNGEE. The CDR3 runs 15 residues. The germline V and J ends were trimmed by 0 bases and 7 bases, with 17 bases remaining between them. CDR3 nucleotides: TGTGCCAGCAGCGTAGATACAGGGCCTTTAGGGGAGCAGTACTTC. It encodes CASSVDTGPLGEQYF.

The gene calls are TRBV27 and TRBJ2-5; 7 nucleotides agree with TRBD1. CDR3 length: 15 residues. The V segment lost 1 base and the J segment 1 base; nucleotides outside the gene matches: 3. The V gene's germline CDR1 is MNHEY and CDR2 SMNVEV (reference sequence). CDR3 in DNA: TGTGCCAGCAGTTTATGGGGACAGTTCCAAGAGACCCAGTACTTC. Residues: CASSLWGQFQETQYF.

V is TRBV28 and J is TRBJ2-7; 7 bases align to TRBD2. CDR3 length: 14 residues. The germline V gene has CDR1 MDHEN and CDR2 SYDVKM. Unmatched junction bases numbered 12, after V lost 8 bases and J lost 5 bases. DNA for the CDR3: TGTGCCAGCGGGACGGTGGGGAGGGGCCACGAGCAGTACTTC. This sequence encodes CASGTVGRGHEQYF. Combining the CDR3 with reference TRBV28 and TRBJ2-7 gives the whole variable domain DVKVTQSSRYLVKRTGEKVFLECVQDMDHENMFWYRQDPGLGLRLIYFSYDVKMKEKGDIPEGYSVSREKKERFSLILESASTNQTSMYLCASGTVGRGHEQYFGPGTRLTVT.

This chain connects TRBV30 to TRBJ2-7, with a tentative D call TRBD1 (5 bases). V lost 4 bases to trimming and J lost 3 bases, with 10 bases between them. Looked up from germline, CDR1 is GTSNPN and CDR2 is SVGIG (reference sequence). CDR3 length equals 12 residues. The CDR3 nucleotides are TGTGCCTGGACTGTCCAGGGCTACGAGCAGTACTTC. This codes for CAWTVQGYEQYF.

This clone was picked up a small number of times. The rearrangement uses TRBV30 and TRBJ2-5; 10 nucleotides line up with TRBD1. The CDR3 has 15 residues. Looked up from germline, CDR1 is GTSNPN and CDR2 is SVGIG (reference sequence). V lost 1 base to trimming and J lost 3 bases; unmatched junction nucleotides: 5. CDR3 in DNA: TGTGCCTGGAGTGCCTGGGACAGGGGCAAAGAGACCCAGTACTTC. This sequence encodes CAWSAWDRGKETQYF.

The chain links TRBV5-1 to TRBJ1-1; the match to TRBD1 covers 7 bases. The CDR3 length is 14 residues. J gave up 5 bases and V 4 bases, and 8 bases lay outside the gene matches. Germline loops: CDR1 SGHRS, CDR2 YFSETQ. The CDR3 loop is CASSNQGGRTEAFF. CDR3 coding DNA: TGCGCCAGCAGCAACCAGGGGGGAAGGACTGAAGCTTTCTTT.

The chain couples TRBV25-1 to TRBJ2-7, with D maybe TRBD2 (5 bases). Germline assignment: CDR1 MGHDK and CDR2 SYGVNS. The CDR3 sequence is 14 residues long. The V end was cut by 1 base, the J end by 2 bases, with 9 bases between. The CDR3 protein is CASSESRDTYEQYF. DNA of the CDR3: TGTGCCAGCAGTGAATCGAGGGATACCTACGAGCAGTACTTC.

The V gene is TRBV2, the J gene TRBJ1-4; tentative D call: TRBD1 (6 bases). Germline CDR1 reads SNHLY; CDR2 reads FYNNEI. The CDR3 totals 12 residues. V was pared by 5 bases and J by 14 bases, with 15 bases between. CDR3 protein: CASSQTGPFLFF. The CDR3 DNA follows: TGTGCCAGCAGTCAGACAGGCCCGTTTCTGTTTTTT.

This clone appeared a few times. DNA for the CDR3: TGCGCCAGCAGCTTGGATTTCGGACTCCTCGGGAATACGCAGTATTTT. It translates to CASSLDFGLLGNTQYF. The chain has TRBV5-1 and TRBJ2-3; possible D gene TRBD2, 5 bases. This CDR3 contains 16 residues. V gave up 0 bases and J gave up 7 bases, with 18 bases separating them. Germline CDR1 reads SGHRS; CDR2 reads YFSETQ.

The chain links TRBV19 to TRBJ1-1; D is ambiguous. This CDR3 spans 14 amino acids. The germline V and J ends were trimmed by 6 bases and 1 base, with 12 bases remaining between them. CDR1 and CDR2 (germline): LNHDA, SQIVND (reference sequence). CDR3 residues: CASRGVGPNTEAFF. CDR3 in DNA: TGTGCCAGTAGGGGAGTCGGGCCGAACACTGAAGCTTTCTTT.

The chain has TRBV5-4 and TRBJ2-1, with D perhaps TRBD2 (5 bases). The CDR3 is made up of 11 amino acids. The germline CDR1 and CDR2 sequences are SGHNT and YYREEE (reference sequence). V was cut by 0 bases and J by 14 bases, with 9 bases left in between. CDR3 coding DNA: TGTGCCAGCAGCTTGGGCCTCGGGGAGTTCTTC. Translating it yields CASSLGLGEFF. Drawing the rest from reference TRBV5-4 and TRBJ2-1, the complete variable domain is ETGVTQSPTHLIKTRGQQVTLRCSSQSGHNTVSWYQQALGQGPQFIFQYYREEENGRGNFPPRFSGLQFPNYSSELNVNALELDDSALYLCASSLGLGEFFGPGTRLTVL.

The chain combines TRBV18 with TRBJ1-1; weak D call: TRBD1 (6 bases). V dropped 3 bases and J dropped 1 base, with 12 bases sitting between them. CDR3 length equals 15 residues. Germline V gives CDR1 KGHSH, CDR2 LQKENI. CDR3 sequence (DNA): TGTGCCAGCTCACCCGACCAGGGGCGGAACACTGAAGCTTTCTTT. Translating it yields CASSPDQGRNTEAFF.

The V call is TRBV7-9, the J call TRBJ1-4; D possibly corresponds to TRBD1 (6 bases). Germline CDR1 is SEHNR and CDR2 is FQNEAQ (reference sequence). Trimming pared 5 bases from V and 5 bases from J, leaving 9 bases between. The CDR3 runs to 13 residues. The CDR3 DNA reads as TGTGCCAGCAGCCAGGGGCAGAATGAAAAACTGTTTTTT. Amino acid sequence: CASSQGQNEKLFF.

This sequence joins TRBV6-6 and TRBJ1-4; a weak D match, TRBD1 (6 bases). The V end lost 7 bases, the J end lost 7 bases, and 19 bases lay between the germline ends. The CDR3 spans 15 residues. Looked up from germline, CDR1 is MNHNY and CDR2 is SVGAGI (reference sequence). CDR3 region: CASKTRDTRGEKLFF. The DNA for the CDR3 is TGTGCCAGCAAAACCCGGGACACCAGGGGTGAAAAACTGTTTTTT.

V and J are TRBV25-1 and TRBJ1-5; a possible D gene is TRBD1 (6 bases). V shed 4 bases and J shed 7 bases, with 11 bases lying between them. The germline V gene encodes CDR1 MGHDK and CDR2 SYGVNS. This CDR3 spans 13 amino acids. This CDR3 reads CASSGGGHQPQHF. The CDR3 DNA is TGTGCCAGCAGTGGAGGGGGTCACCAGCCCCAGCATTTT.

CDR3 region: CASSEATGSGNTIYF. CDR3 nucleotide sequence: TGTGCCAGCAGCGAGGCTACAGGGTCTGGAAACACCATATATTTT. The chain links TRBV9 to TRBJ1-3; maybe TRBD1 (6 bases). The CDR3 loop spans 15 amino acids. Germline values: CDR1 SGDLS, CDR2 YYNGEE. The germline V and J ends were trimmed by 3 bases and 1 base, with 11 bases remaining between them.

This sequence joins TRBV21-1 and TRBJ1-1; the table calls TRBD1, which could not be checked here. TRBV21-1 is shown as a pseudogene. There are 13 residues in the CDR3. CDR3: CASSQTGDPEAFF. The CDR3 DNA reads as TGTGCCAGCAGCCAGACAGGGGATCCTGAAGCTTTCTTT.

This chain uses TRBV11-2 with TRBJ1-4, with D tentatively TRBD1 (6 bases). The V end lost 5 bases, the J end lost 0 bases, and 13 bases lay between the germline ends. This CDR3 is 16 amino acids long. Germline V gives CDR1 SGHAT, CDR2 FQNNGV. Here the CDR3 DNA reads TGTGCCAGCAGCCTGGGGGCCAGTGCAACTAATGAAAAACTGTTTTTT. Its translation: CASSLGASATNEKLFF.

The CDR3 is CASSPRGAGRAYEQYF. The CDR3 DNA follows: TGTGCCAGCAGCCCCCGCGGAGCGGGAAGGGCCTACGAGCAGTACTTC. V usage is TRBV7-9 and J usage is TRBJ2-7; 7 bases are shared with TRBD2. CDR3 size: 16 residues. The V and J ends lost 5 bases and 2 bases, in that order; junction bases with no gene match: 12. Germline CDR1 is SEHNR and CDR2 is FQNEAQ (reference sequence).

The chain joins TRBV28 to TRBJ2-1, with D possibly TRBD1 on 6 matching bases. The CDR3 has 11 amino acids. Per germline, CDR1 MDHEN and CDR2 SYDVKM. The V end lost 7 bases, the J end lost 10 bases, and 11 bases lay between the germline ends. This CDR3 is CASIRGWEQFF. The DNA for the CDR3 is TGTGCCAGCATTAGGGGGTGGGAGCAGTTCTTC.

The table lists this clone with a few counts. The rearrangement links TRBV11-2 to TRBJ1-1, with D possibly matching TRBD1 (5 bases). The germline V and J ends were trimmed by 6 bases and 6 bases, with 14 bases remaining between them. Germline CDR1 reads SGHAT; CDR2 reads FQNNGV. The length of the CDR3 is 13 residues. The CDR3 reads CASSPIQGAEAFF. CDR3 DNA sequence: TGTGCCAGCAGTCCTATTCAAGGGGCTGAAGCTTTCTTT.

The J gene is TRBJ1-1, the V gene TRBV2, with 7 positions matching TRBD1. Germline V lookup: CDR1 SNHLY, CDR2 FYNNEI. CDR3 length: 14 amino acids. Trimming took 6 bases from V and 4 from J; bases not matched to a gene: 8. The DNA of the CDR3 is TGTGCCAGCAGCACAGGGGCCAGGGGCACTGAAGCTTTCTTT. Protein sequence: CASSTGARGTEAFF.

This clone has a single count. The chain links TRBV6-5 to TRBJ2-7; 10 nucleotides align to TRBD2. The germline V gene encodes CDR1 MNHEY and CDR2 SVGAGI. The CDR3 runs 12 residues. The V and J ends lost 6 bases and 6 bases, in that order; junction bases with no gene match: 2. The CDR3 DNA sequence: TGTGCCAGCAGCCGGACTAGCGGCGAGCAGTACTTC. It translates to CASSRTSGEQYF.

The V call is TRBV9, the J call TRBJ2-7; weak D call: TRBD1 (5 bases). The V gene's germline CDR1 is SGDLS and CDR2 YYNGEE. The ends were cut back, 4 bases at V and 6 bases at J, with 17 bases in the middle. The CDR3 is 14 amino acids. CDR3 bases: TGTGCCAGCAGCCCTCGGTTAGGGGTTACCGAGCAGTACTTC. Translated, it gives CASSPRLGVTEQYF.

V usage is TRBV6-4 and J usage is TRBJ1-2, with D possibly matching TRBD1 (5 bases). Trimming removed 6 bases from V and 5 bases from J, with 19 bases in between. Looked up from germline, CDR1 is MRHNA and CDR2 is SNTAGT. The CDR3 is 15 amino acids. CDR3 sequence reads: CASSPSIQGSYGYTF. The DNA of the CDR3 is TGTGCCAGCAGCCCCAGCATCCAGGGATCATATGGCTACACCTTC.

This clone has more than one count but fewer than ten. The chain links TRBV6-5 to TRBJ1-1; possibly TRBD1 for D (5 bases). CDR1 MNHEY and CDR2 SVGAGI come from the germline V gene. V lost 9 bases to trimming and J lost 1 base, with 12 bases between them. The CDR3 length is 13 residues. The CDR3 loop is CASLLDRNTEAFF. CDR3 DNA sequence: TGTGCCAGTCTCTTAGACAGGAACACTGAAGCTTTCTTT.

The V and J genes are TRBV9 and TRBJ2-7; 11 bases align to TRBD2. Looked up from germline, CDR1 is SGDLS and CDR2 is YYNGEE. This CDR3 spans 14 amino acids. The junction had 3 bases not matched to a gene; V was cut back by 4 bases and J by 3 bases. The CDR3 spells CASSPGTSGYEQYF. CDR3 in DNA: TGTGCCAGCAGCCCTGGGACTAGCGGCTACGAGCAGTACTTC.

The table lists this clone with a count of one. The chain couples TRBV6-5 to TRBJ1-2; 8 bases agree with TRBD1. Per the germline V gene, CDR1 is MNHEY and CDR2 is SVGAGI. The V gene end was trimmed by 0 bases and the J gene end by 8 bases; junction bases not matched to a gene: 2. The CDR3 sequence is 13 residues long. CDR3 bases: TGTGCCAGCAGTTACTCGACAGGGGTAGGCTACACCTTC. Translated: CASSYSTGVGYTF.

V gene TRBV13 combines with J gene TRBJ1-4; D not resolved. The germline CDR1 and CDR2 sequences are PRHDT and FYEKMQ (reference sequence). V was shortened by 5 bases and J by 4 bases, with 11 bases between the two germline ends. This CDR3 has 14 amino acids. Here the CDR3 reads CASSTRHGNEKLFF. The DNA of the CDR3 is TGTGCCAGCAGCACCCGCCACGGTAATGAAAAACTGTTTTTT.

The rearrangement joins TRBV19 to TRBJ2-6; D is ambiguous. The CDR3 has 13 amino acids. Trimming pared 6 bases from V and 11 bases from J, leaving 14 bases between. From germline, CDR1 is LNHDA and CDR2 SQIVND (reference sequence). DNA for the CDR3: TGTGCCAGTAGCACCTCCGGAGCCCACGTCCTGACTTTC. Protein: CASSTSGAHVLTF.

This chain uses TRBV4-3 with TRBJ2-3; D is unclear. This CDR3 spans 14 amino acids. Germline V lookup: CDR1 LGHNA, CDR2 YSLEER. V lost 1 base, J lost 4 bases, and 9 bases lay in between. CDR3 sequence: CASSQGVGPDTQYF. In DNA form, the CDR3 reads TGCGCCAGCAGCCAAGGAGTGGGCCCAGATACGCAGTATTTT.

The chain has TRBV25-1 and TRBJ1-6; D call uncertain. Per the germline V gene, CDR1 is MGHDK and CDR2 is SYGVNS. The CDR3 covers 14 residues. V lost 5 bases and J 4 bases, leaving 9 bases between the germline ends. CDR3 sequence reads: CASSPRSYNSPLHF. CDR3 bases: TGTGCCAGCAGTCCCAGGTCTTATAATTCACCCCTCCACTTT.